This TCR beta chain appears in the sequencing data of a study of blood T cells in healthy people across ages (dated by TCRdb to the mid-2010s). In the study overall: In model experiments, template switching captured about one uniquely barcoded TCR beta cDNA molecule for every two T cells. The donors were split into four age groups: young (average about 15 years), middle-aged (about 40), aged (approximately 60) and long-lived (roughly 77). Using deep sequencing normalized with unique cDNA molecular identifiers, the study measured how TCR beta repertoire diversity changes with age. Using the same blood draw, the study looked at two additional independent replicas of 1 million unique cDNA reads for two donors, one aged 18 to 29 and the other aged 80 or older. To avoid experimental bias, donors of different ages were distributed randomly across sequencing lanes.

This clonotype appeared a few times. No cognate antigen has been identified for it. Base qualities are not provided; no much larger clone lies one nucleotide away. Study-level results and caveats: Compared with the aged group, the long-lived group had more naive CD4+ T cells, fewer expanded clones and increased TCR diversity, suggesting age selection. Estimates of total diversity from one million sequenced T cells were regarded as lower bounds and underestimates. Because profiling used bulk unsorted PBMCs, naive and antigen-experienced compartments could not be compared conclusively. Because donor CMV infection status was unknown, age-related changes in expanded clonotypes were potentially confounded. Observed TCR beta diversity per million T cells fell roughly linearly with age, and a significant reduction was already apparent by age roughly 40. A strong correlation was found between observed TCR beta diversity and the percentage of naive T cells measured by flow cytometry.

CDR1 and CDR2 are read off the germline V gene as SGDLS and YYNGEE. Counted from cysteine to phenylalanine, this CDR3 has 14 amino acids. Only CDR3 DNA is held: 42 bases, read in frame from base 1. The germline ends are 15 bases apart after V is trimmed by 4 bases and J by 5 bases. Library construction relied on 5' RACE. Sequencing was carried out with an Illumina HiSeq 2500. The second PCR ran for roughly 7 to 11 cycles and used a J-beta primer mix along with a sample-barcoded 5' primer. Each TCR beta cDNA molecule received a unique molecular identifier from a template-switch 5' adaptor carrying 12 random nucleotides. At least 2.5 million CDR3-containing paired-end reads were obtained from each sample. First-strand cDNA was synthesized from all RNA with the Mint cDNA synthesis kit, primed by a TRBC-specific oligonucleotide. Following uracil-DNA glycosylase treatment, all cDNA underwent a first 18-cycle PCR with the universal primers M1SS and BC2_uni_R. The original pipeline was this. Each sample was normalized by randomly selecting 1 million high-quality reads, each carrying a distinct molecular identifier. Instead of being binned into consensus sequences, reads with shared molecular identifiers were discarded. MiTCR, run with a Q25 quality threshold and the strictest error-elimination algorithm, handled CDR3 identification, clonotype clustering and error correction. A nonparametric unseen species model with Euler transformation was used to estimate lower-bound total TCR beta diversity. TCRdb trimmed public reads at Q25 via fastp, called clones via MiXCR and kept in-frame beta chains. Rows with one shared CDR3 protein collapse into an entry with the most common genes and DNA. In this record, the V and J calls reflect TCRdb's handling and not the investigators' own analysis. This sample is represented by some 1.7 million distinct CDR3 sequences; 28% of them were singletons. The ten top clones hold less than 9.5% of the sample.

Donors were approximately 42 systemically healthy Caucasian individuals from Russia aged about 6 to 100 years. Each donor gave ten milliliters of peripheral blood, collected into EDTA-treated Vacutainer tubes. Ficoll-Paque density-gradient centrifugation was used to isolate PBMCs, with at least 6.5 million per sample. Total RNA was extracted from PBMCs with Trizol reagent, with at least 5 micrograms obtained per sample. For every donor, an aliquot of PBMCs went through flow cytometry to measure the percentages of naive CD45RAhigh/CD27high T cells. The sequence was collected from a woman aged 25-40 years in good health. Rearrangement joined TRBV9 to TRBJ2-5; possibly the D gene is TRBD1, per 5 matching bases. The sequencing sample was made of blood. For the CDR3, the sequence is CASSPIPKGETQYF. In nucleotides, the sequence is TGTGCCAGCAGCCCGATACCCAAGGGGGAGACCCAGTACTTC. This CDR3, with the reference TRBV9 and TRBJ2-5 proteins standing in past its ends, gives the full variable domain DSGVTQTPKHLITATGQRVTLRCSPRSGDLSVYWYQQSLDQGLQFLIQYYNGEERAKGNILERFSAQQFPDLHSELNLSSLELGDSALYFCASSPIPKGETQYFGPGTRLLVL.